The rows below give T cell receptor beta chains drawn from one sample of a study of T cell responses to AZD1222 COVID-19 vaccine. Only in-frame clones appear in the TCRdb table, and some are missing; sequencing was by immunoSEQ multiplex PCR. The repertoire has fewer than 200,000 clones, roughly nine tenths of them found once; the top ten carry around 1.6%. The sequenced sample was peripheral blood, obtained on day 0 of AZD1222 vaccination. The receptors were sampled from an adult in good health. Each CDR3 is given with its conserved first and last residue. A D gene is named only where the DNA matches it firmly. Rows may omit the clone size; those that give it use once, few, many or a size class.

V	D	size	J	CDR3	DNA
TRBV28	TRBD2	.	TRBJ2-5	CASSSNTGRRGETQYF	TGTGCCAGCAGTTCCAATACCGGGAGGAGGGGAGAGACCCAGTACTTC
TRBV20-1	.	once	TRBJ2-1	CSASNIEQFF	TGCAGTGCCTCAAACATTGAGCAGTTCTTC
TRBV10-3	TRBD1	.	TRBJ2-2	CAISESKSWAGGHGELFF	TGTGCCATCAGTGAGTCGAAGTCTTGGGCAGGGGGTCACGGGGAGCTGTTTTTT
TRBV7-8	TRBD1	.	TRBJ1-1	CASSKGQGLTEAFF	TGTGCCAGCAGCAAGGGACAGGGTTTGACTGAAGCTTTCTTT
TRBV15	TRBD2	.	TRBJ2-3	CATSRQTGTSGRKSDTQYF	TGTGCCACCAGCAGACAAACCGGGACTAGCGGGAGGAAATCAGATACGCAGTATTTT
TRBV28	TRBD1	.	TRBJ1-2	CASSRQGYYGYTF	TGTGCCAGCAGCCGACAGGGGTACTATGGCTACACCTTC
TRBV29-1	.	.	TRBJ2-3	CSVEPNTDTQYF	TGCAGCGTTGAACCCAACACAGATACGCAGTATTTT
TRBV6-6	.	.	TRBJ2-7	CASRDIEQYF	TGTGCCAGCAGGGACATCGAGCAGTACTTC
TRBV6-5	.	.	TRBJ1-4	CASSPRFEKLFF	TGTGCCAGCAGTCCACGCTTTGAAAAACTGTTTTTT
TRBV27	TRBD1	.	TRBJ1-1	CASSLYDRGMAFF	TGTGCCAGCAGTTTATACGACAGGGGCATGGCTTTCTTT
TRBV28	TRBD2	.	TRBJ2-2	CASSPLASGELFF	TGTGCCAGCAGCCCACTAGCGTCCGGGGAGCTGTTTTTT
TRBV10-3	.	.	TRBJ2-7	CAISGDRGEQYF	TGTGCCATCAGTGGAGATCGGGGCGAGCAGTACTTC
TRBV10-2	.	.	TRBJ2-7	CASSEYWSSYEQYF	TGCGCCAGCAGTGAGTATTGGAGCTCCTACGAGCAGTACTTC
TRBV5-3	TRBD1	.	TRBJ2-2	CARSADRAGELFF	TGTGCCAGAAGCGCGGACAGGGCCGGGGAGCTGTTTTTT
TRBV7-9	.	.	TRBJ2-7	CASSLIINGAYEQYF	TGTGCCAGCAGCTTAATAATCAACGGGGCCTACGAGCAGTACTTC
TRBV11-3	TRBD1	.	TRBJ1-1	CASSLQGKNTEAFF	TGTGCCAGCAGCCTACAGGGGAAGAACACTGAAGCTTTCTTT